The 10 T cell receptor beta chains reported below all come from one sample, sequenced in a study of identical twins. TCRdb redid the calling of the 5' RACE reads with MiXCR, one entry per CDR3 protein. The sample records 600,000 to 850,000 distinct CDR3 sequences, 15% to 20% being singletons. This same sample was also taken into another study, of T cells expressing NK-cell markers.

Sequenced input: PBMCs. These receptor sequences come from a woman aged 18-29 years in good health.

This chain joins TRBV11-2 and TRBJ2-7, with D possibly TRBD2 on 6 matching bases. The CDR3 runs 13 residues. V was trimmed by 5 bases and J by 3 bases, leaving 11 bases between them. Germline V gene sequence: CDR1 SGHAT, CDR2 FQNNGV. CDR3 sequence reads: CASSRDSFYEQYF. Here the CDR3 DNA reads TGTGCCAGCAGCCGGGACTCATTCTACGAGCAGTACTTC.

CDR3: CATSRGEKPQHF. As DNA, the CDR3 is TGTGCCACCAGCAGAGGGGAGAAACCCCAGCATTTT. The chain combines TRBV15 with TRBJ1-5; D not certain. Germline CDR1 is LNHNV and CDR2 is YYDKDF (reference sequence). The length of the CDR3 is 12 residues. Trimming removed 1 base from V and 10 bases from J, with 8 bases in between.

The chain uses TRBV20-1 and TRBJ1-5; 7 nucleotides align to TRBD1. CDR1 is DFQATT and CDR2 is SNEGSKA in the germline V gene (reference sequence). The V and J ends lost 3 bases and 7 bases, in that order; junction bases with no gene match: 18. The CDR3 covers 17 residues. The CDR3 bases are TGCAGTGCTAGGGCTACAGGGGAAAGGGGAAAGCGGCAGCCCCAGCATTTT. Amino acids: CSARATGERGKRQPQHF.

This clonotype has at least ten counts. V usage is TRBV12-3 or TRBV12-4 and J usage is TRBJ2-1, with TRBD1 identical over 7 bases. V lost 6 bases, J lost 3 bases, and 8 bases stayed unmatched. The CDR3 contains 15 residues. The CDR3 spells CASRFGTDFYNEQFF. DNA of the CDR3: TGTGCCAGCAGATTCGGGACAGATTTCTACAATGAGCAGTTCTTC.

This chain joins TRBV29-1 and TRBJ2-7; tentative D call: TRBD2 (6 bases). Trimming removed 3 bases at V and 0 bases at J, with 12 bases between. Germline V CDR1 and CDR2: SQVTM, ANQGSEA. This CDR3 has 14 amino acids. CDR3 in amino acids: CSVDGAGSSYEQYF. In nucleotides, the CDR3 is TGCAGCGTTGATGGGGCGGGGAGCTCCTACGAGCAGTACTTC.

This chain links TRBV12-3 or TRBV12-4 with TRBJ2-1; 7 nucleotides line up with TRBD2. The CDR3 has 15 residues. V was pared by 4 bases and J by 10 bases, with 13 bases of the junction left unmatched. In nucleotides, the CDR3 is TGTGCCAGCAGTTCCGGACTAGTTAGAGGAATAGAGCAGTTCTTC. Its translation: CASSSGLVRGIEQFF.

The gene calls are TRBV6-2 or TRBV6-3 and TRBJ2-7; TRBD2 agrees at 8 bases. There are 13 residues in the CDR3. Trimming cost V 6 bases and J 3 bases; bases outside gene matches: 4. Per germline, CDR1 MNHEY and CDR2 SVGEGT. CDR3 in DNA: TGTGCCAGCAGGAAAAGCGGGAGCTACGAGCAGTACTTC. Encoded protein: CASRKSGSYEQYF.

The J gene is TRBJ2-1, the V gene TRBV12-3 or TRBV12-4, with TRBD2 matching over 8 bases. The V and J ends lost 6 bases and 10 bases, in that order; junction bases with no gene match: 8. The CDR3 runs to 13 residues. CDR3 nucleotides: TGTGCCAGCAGCTCCCAAGCGGGAGACGAGCAGTTCTTC. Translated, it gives CASSSQAGDEQFF.

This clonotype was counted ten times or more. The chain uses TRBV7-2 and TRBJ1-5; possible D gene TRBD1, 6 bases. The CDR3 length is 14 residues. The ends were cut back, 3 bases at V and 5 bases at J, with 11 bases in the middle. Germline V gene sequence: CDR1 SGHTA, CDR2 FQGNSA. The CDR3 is CASSFTGLDQPQHF. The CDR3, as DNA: TGTGCCAGCAGCTTCACAGGGTTGGATCAGCCCCAGCATTTT.

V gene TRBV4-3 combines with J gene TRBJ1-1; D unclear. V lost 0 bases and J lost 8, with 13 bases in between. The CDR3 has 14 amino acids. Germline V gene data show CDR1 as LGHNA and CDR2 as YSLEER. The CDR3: CASSQDIGSVEAFF. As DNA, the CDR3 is TGCGCCAGCAGCCAAGATATCGGCAGCGTAGAAGCTTTCTTT.